This is a list of T cell receptor beta chains from one sample in a study of blood T cells in healthy people across ages. A single record per CDR3 protein comes from TCRdb applying MiXCR to the 5' RACE reads. The top ten hold approximately 17% of the sample, which has roughly 500,000 distinct CDR3 sequences, about 25% seen once. The sample comprised blood. The receptor set was obtained from a woman aged 70-85 years in good health. Each CDR3 is given with its conserved first and last residue. A D gene is named only where the DNA matches it firmly. Part of the rows lack a size; the others show once, few, many or a class for expanded clones.

length: 16; V: TRBV9; size: few; D: -; J: TRBJ2-7; DNA: TGTGCCAGCAGCCCGGACCAGGGGCTGCACCCCTACGAGCAGTACTTC; CDR3: CASSPDQGLHPYEQYF
length: 15; V: TRBV5-1; size: -; D: -; J: TRBJ1-4; DNA: TGCGCCAGCAGCCCCGGGACGGCTGATAATGAAAAACTGTTTTTT; CDR3: CASSPGTADNEKLFF
length: 13; V: TRBV5-1; size: -; D: -; J: TRBJ1-2; DNA: TGCGCCAGCAGCTTTAATACAGGGAAAGGCTACACCTTC; CDR3: CASSFNTGKGYTF
length: 15; V: TRBV19; size: -; D: -; J: TRBJ2-2; DNA: TGTGCCAGTAGGAGAGCAGCCGCGAACACCGGGGAGCTGTTTTTT; CDR3: CASRRAAANTGELFF
length: 12; V: TRBV3-1; size: -; D: -; J: TRBJ2-7; DNA: TGTGCCAGCAGCCAAGATCAGAGGGGGCAGTACTTC; CDR3: CASSQDQRGQYF
length: 15; V: TRBV6-2/TRBV6-3; size: -; D: TRBD1; J: TRBJ2-5; DNA: TGTGCCAGCAGTCGCACCGGGACAGTGAGGGAGACCCAGTACTTC; CDR3: CASSRTGTVRETQYF
length: 13; V: TRBV29-1; size: -; D: TRBD1; J: TRBJ1-2; DNA: TGCAGCGTTGAGGAACAGGGGGCGGAAGGCTACACCTTC; CDR3: CSVEEQGAEGYTF
length: 14; V: TRBV6-2/TRBV6-3; size: -; D: TRBD1; J: TRBJ1-2; DNA: TGTGCCAGCAGTCGACAGGGTTTCTCGCATGGCTACACCTTC; CDR3: CASSRQGFSHGYTF
length: 18; V: TRBV20-1; size: -; D: TRBD2; J: TRBJ2-3; DNA: TGCAGTCCTTCACAGGGTGGACTAGCGGGCACTAGCACAGATACGCAGTATTTT; CDR3: CSPSQGGLAGTSTDTQYF
length: 14; V: TRBV18; size: -; D: -; J: TRBJ2-7; DNA: TGTGCCAGCTCCCCCGGAGAGTCCACCTACGAGCAGTACTTC; CDR3: CASSPGESTYEQYF
length: 14; V: TRBV7-2; size: few; D: TRBD1; J: TRBJ2-7; DNA: TGTGCCAGCAGCTTCTGGGACAGGGCCTACGAGCAGTACTTC; CDR3: CASSFWDRAYEQYF
length: 17; V: TRBV9; size: few; D: -; J: TRBJ2-2; DNA: TGTGCCAGCAGCGTAACCCCCACTGCCACCGGCACCGGGGAGCTGTTTTTT; CDR3: CASSVTPTATGTGELFF
length: 15; V: TRBV28; size: -; D: TRBD1; J: TRBJ2-5; DNA: TGTGCCAGCAACGAAGGGACAGGGGTACATGAGACCCAGTACTTC; CDR3: CASNEGTGVHETQYF